This TCR beta chain was retrieved from a study of technical replicates of blood from several donors. The CDR3 covers 16 residues. V lost 6 bases to trimming and J lost 4 bases; unmatched junction nucleotides: 9. Per germline, CDR1 LNHDA and CDR2 SQIVND (reference sequence). Sequencing used immunoSEQ multiplex PCR; TCRdb keeps in-frame clones, though not all of them. In the table there are 80,000 or so clones, nearly 99% of which are singletons. The source of this sequence is a human donor in good health. The sequencing input was T cells isolated from PBMCs. V is TRBV19 and J is TRBJ2-7; 13 bases are a match to TRBD2. This CDR3 is CASSKRTSGSWYEQYF. CDR3 DNA: TGTGCCAGTAGCAAACGGACTAGCGGGAGTTGGTACGAGCAGTACTTC.